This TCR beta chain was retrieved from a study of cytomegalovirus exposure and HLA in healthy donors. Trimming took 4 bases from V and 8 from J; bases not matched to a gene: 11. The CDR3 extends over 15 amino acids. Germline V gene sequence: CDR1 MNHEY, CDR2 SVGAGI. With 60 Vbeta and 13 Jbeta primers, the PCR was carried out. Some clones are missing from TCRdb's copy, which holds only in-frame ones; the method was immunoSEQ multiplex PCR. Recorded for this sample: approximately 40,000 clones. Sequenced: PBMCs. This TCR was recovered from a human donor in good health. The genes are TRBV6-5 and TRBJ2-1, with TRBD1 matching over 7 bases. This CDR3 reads CASSSGQPGSDEQFF. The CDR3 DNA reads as TGTGCCAGCAGTTCGGGACAGCCAGGTTCGGATGAGCAGTTCTTC.